A selection of T cell receptor beta chains follows, all from one sample in a study of blood T cell repertoires in COVID-19. Profiling relied on immunoSEQ multiplex PCR, and the TCRdb table lists in-frame clones only, not all of them. The data contain about 280,000 clones, 90% of them singletons. The sequenced sample consisted of PBMCs or T cells enriched from blood (not recorded which). All receptors come from a woman in her late teens or twenties with acute COVID-19. CDR3s leave out the opening cysteine and the closing phenylalanine or tryptophan.

12,TRBV4-3,ASSQDTGVNIQY
10,TRBV4-1,ASSQGGEKLF
11,TRBV5-8,ASRDSGTYEQY
14,TRBV6-2/TRBV6-3,ASSYSRLWGDTEAF
11,TRBV19,ASRTPDSYGYT
15,TRBV4-1,ASSQDRGAEQFYGYT
12,TRBV2,ASSVTYSNQPQH
10,TRBV20-1,SASMDSTEAF
13,TRBV20-1,SASNPGARTDTQY
13,TRBV7-2,ASSFQLGGNQPQH
12,TRBV28,ASSLWIRDYEQY
14,TRBV9,ASSTGLAVNTGELF
13,TRBV18,ASSPVRHADSPLH
13,TRBV15,ATSRDLEGASEAF
13,TRBV11-2,ASSLGSGGHNEQF
15,TRBV5-1,ASSFSGTSGRGGEQF
14,TRBV7-8,ASSLAGRRGTGELF
11,TRBV6-6,ASSLGSDQPQH
10,TRBV29-1,SVTSSNYGYT
12,TRBV7-9,ASSKTGGVEGYT
13,TRBV6-1,ASSESSGQPYGYT
14,TRBV4-3,ASSQDRGHSYNEQF
12,TRBV4-1,ASTQAGGKAEAF
12,TRBV4-2,ASSGRELYNEQF
12,TRBV6-5,ASRPGTSSYEQY
13,TRBV7-2,ASSLESYSGNTIY
14,TRBV28,ASSSWTGFQDETQY
13,TRBV15,ATSINQGAGNTIY
13,TRBV27,ASSLLGQSYNEQF
13,TRBV7-2,ASSLFGEGGGEQY
17,TRBV9,ASSVGLAGGRWTPDTQY
12,TRBV27,ASSLQGMSAEAF
14,TRBV4-1,ASSQESRSSYYTQY
12,TRBV29-1,SVEGEGRGNEQF
10,TRBV10-2,ASRGMGTEAF
14,TRBV30,AWSGLAGAPGNEQF
9,TRBV5-1,ASSPGTEQY
15,TRBV4-1,ASSHELAGDSTGELF
13,TRBV19,ASSIVSAGAYEQY
13,TRBV19,ASSIAGGLNQPQH
10,TRBV30,AWLGGSTEAF
12,TRBV5-5,ASSLQGVNTEAF
13,TRBV7-6,ASSGIVAGVNEQF
12,TRBV6-6,ASSYDRVSYEQY
13,TRBV27,ASSLFRGSTGELF
12,TRBV25-1,ASSEWGENQPQH
14,TRBV18,ASSSGQGRNTGELF
13,TRBV6-2/TRBV6-3,ASSYSSSRSGEQY
13,TRBV7-6,ASSLVSSGSSQQF
17,TRBV5-1,ASSLWSAGGTSGANVLT
12,TRBV6-5,ASSYTPQGNTIY
11,TRBV6-5,ASSDDRIYEQY
11,TRBV28,ASSTGGPYEQY
10,TRBV28,ASRITGEAAF
11,TRBV29-1,SVGGRGANVLT